Sequencing of this TCR beta chain was carried out in a study of tumor-infiltrating lymphocytes in primary liver carcinoma. Joint extraction of RNA and DNA used roughly 19-31 mg of bulk tissue that was unsorted. Every tumor sample had over 85% viable tumor cells. A remark on this clonotype: Its target is not known.

Overall study findings and caveats: It was tumor-adjacent and tumor-blood pairs that overlapped less than tumor region pairs did.

TCR beta cDNA was reverse-transcribed from 450 to 500 ng of total RNA. The reaction used a constant-region primer and ProtoScript II reverse transcriptase. Slightly modified ARM-PCR served as the procedure for the TCR beta libraries. These libraries came from three rounds of nested multiplex PCR. Using its own MiXCR run on the multiplex PCR reads, TCRdb lists one record per CDR3 protein. Here the sample spans more than 60,000 distinct CDR3 sequences, over 60% being singletons. The receptor was isolated from a man in his forties or fifties with primary liver carcinoma and hepatitis B virus infection. The sample was liver tumor tissue from sampling region 4. Subset reported: tumor region T4, right-lateral pole.

CDR3 coding DNA: TGTGCCAGCATGTGGCCTAGCGGGAGGCCCCGGGACACCGGGGAGCTGTTTTTT. This translates into CASMWPSGRPRDTGELFF. The V gene is TRBV27, the J gene TRBJ2-2, with 11 positions matching TRBD2. The V and J ends lost 7 bases and 3 bases, in that order; junction bases with no gene match: 13. CDR3 length: 18 amino acids. Germline V gene sequence: CDR1 MNHEY, CDR2 SMNVEV (reference sequence).